The entry below gives a single T cell receptor (beta chain) sequence along with its context. Here immunoSEQ multiplex PCR was the method, and the copy in TCRdb shows in-frame clones only, minus some. This table holds 950 to 1,500 clones, 85% found once. The entry originates in a study of T cell repertoires in ileal Crohn's disease. Study summary: Every patient was operated on for stricturing (roughly 61%) or penetrating (approximately 40%) complications.

Described time point: neoterminal ileum biopsy at postoperative endoscopy, about 6 months after surgery. Sequenced sample: ileal tissue. This sequence originates from an adult with Crohn's disease.

CDR3 in amino acids: CATSRDRDTPCFF. The CDR3 DNA is TGTGCCACCAGCAGAGATAGGGACACTCCTTGCTTCTTC. The V and J genes are TRBV15 and TRBJ2-1; possibly TRBD1 for D (6 bases). CDR3 size: 13 residues. V gave up 0 bases and J gave up 16 bases, with 16 bases separating them. Germline CDR1 is LNHNV and CDR2 is YYDKDF (reference sequence).